Listed here are 13 T cell receptor beta chains from one sample, sequenced in a study of CD8+ T cells in alopecia areata. Extraction and reverse transcription of RNA yielded cDNA as the sequencing template. Sequencing was performed with immunoSEQ multiplex PCR; in TCRdb, only in-frame clones are kept and a portion is missing. The sample has about 130,000 clones; 45% to 50% are singletons. This specimen was CD8+ T cells sorted from blood, taken at week 0. These receptors all stem from a human donor with alopecia areata.

The chain carries TRBV27 and TRBJ2-7; D possibly corresponds to TRBD1 (5 bases). Germline V gives CDR1 MNHEY, CDR2 SMNVEV (reference sequence). CDR3 size: 14 residues. The ends were cut back, 3 bases at V and 3 bases at J, with 12 bases in the middle. The CDR3: CASSFDRGHYEQYF. CDR3 sequence (DNA): TGTGCCAGCAGTTTTGATAGGGGTCACTACGAGCAGTACTTC.

The rearrangement links TRBV6-4 to TRBJ2-1; 7 bases are shared with TRBD2. Germline-derived CDR1 and CDR2 are MRHNA and SNTAGT. This CDR3 region has 15 residues. The V and J ends lost 2 bases and 4 bases, in that order; junction bases with no gene match: 5. CDR3: CASSDGLGSYNEQFF. CDR3 DNA: TGTGCCAGCAGTGACGGACTAGGGTCGTACAATGAGCAGTTCTTC.

The chain has TRBV27 and TRBJ2-7; TRBD1 aligns across 10 bases. The CDR3 covers 15 residues. Germline V gene data show CDR1 as MNHEY and CDR2 as SMNVEV (reference sequence). V was pared by 3 bases and J by 7 bases, with 9 bases of the junction left unmatched. CDR3 amino acids: CASSFVGTGVEEQYF. The CDR3 DNA reads as TGTGCCAGCAGTTTCGTCGGGACAGGGGTGGAAGAGCAGTACTTC.

The chain combines TRBV4-3 with TRBJ2-5; TRBD1 matches 8 bases. Per the germline V gene, CDR1 is LGHNA and CDR2 is YSLEER. V was clipped by 1 base and J by 4 bases; unmatched bases: 8. CDR3 length: 16 amino acids. The CDR3 loop reads CASSQGSQGALETQYF. Written as DNA, the CDR3 is TGCGCCAGCAGCCAAGGGTCGCAGGGGGCCCTAGAGACCCAGTACTTC.

The chain couples TRBV27 to TRBJ1-6; tentatively, D is TRBD1 (6 bases). V lost 6 bases and J 4 bases, leaving 13 bases between the germline ends. Germline values: CDR1 MNHEY, CDR2 SMNVEV (reference sequence). The CDR3 length is 15 residues. The CDR3 loop reads CASRSGTIYNSPLHF. The CDR3 DNA sequence: TGTGCCAGCAGATCCGGGACAATATATAATTCACCCCTCCACTTT.

This clone was picked up a small number of times. The CDR3 DNA reads as TGCAGCTCTGACCCCCATAACAGGGGGTACACTGAAGCTTTCTTT. This codes for CSSDPHNRGYTEAFF. The chain recombines TRBV29-1 with TRBJ1-1, with 8 bases identical to TRBD1. V lost 8 bases, J lost 3 bases, and 14 bases stayed unmatched. CDR3 length: 15 residues. The germline gives CDR1 SQVTM, CDR2 ANQGSEA.

This sequence joins TRBV6-4 and TRBJ2-1; 9 bases agree with TRBD2. The ends lost 6 bases at V and 8 bases at J; junction bases unmatched: 14. There are 16 residues in the CDR3. The germline CDR1 and CDR2 sequences are MRHNA and SNTAGT. The CDR3 loop reads CASSPGGGGGQDEQFF. The CDR3 coding sequence is TGTGCCAGCAGCCCGGGAGGCGGGGGGGGTCAGGATGAGCAGTTCTTC.

This clone was counted only a few times. J is TRBJ2-3 and V is TRBV7-9; D may be TRBD2 (5 bases). The germline gives CDR1 SEHNR, CDR2 FQNEAQ (reference sequence). V was shortened by 5 bases and J by 1 base, with 10 bases between the two germline ends. The CDR3 covers 14 residues. The CDR3 region is CASSPRTGTDTQYF. For the CDR3, the DNA is TGTGCCAGCAGCCCTCGGACTGGCACAGATACGCAGTATTTT.

The chain employs TRBV29-1 and TRBJ2-7; D gene unclear. This CDR3 has 10 residues. The V gene lost 4 bases and the J gene lost 7 bases, with 8 bases spanning the gap. Germline V lookup: CDR1 SQVTM, CDR2 ANQGSEA. The CDR3 is CSVGGNEQYF. The CDR3 DNA is TGCAGCGTTGGGGGTAATGAGCAGTACTTC.

In its sample, this clone was seen a few times. The V call is TRBV6-4, the J call TRBJ2-2, with 10 nucleotides matching TRBD2. The CDR3 is 15 amino acids. V lost 5 bases and J lost 2; bases outside the gene matches: 2. Per germline, CDR1 MRHNA and CDR2 SNTAGT. CDR3 protein: CASSPSGGNTGELFF. The CDR3 region has the DNA TGTGCCAGCAGTCCTAGCGGGGGAAACACCGGGGAGCTGTTTTTT.

The chain combines TRBV7-8 with TRBJ1-1; 8 bases are a match to TRBD1. The CDR3 consists of 19 residues. Looked up from germline, CDR1 is SGHVS and CDR2 is FQNEAQ. The V and J ends lost 0 bases and 3 bases, in that order; junction bases with no gene match: 15. CDR3 sequence reads: CASSLASVILDREDTEAFF. CDR3 DNA sequence: TGTGCCAGCAGCTTAGCCAGCGTAATTTTGGACAGGGAAGACACTGAAGCTTTCTTT. Supplemented by reference TRBV7-8 and TRBJ1-1, the full variable domain reads GAGVSQSPRYKVAKRGQDVALRCDPISGHVSLFWYQQALGQGPEFLTYFQNEAQLDKSGLPSDRFFAERPEGSVSTLKIQRTQQEDSAVYLCASSLASVILDREDTEAFFGQGTRLTVV.

The V and J genes are TRBV5-1 and TRBJ2-1, with 10 bases aligning to TRBD1. Germline values: CDR1 SGHRS, CDR2 YFSETQ. J was trimmed by 2 bases and V by 3 bases; bases with no gene match: 2. The CDR3 has 15 amino acids. The CDR3, as DNA: TGCGCCAGCAGCTCCGGGACAGGGGCCTACAATGAGCAGTTCTTC. Amino acid sequence: CASSSGTGAYNEQFF.

This clone was seen more than once but under ten times. The V and J genes are TRBV5-1 and TRBJ1-4; D is unclear. The germline CDR1 and CDR2 sequences are SGHRS and YFSETQ. The CDR3 sequence is 11 residues long. Trimming took 4 bases from V and 10 from J, leaving 8 bases between them. The chain's CDR3 is CASSPRGKLFF. CDR3 DNA: TGCGCCAGCAGCCCCCGTGGAAAACTGTTTTTT.